The subject of this entry is one TCR beta chain. These data come from a study of shared clonotypes between healthy human individuals. Naive CD8 cells lacked CD45RO, underwent positive selection for CCR7 and left out terminally differentiated effector memory CD45RA+ cells. The CDR3 sequence is 13 residues long. Between the trimmed V and J ends, which lost 6 bases and 6 bases, there was a span of 13 bases. Germline assignment: CDR1 LGHNT and CDR2 FRNRAP. The protocol was immunoSEQ multiplex PCR, while the TCRdb copy is restricted to in-frame clones and leaves out a portion. The sample holds under 1 million clones, about 96% seen once.

The rearrangement joins TRBV12-5 to TRBJ2-3; D is ambiguous. This TCR derives from a man between 25 and 39 years old in good health. Material for sequencing was naive CD8+ T cells sorted from blood. CDR3 DNA: TGTGCTAGTGGCCCGAACACCGGGGATACGCAGTATTTT. Protein product: CASGPNTGDTQYF.